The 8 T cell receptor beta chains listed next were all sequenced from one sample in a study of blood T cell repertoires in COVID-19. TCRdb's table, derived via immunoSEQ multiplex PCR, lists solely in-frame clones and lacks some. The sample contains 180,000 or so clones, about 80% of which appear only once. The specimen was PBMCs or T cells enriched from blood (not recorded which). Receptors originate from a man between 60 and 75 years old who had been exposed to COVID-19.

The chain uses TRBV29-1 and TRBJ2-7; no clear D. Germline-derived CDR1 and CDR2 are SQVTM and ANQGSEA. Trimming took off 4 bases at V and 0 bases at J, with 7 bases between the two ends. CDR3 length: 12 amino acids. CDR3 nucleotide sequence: TGCAGCGTTGCTGAGAGCTCCTACGAGCAGTACTTC. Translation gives CSVAESSYEQYF.

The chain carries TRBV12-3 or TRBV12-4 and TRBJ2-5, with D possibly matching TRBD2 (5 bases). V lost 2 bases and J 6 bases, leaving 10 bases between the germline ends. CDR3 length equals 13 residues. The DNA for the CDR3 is TGTGCCAGCAGTTTATATTTAGCGAAGACCCAGTACTTC. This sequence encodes CASSLYLAKTQYF.

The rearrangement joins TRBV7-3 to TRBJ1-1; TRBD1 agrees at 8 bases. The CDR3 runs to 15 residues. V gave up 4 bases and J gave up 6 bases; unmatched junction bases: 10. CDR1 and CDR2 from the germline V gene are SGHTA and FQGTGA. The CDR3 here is CASSSRQGSAAEAFF. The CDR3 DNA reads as TGTGCCAGCAGCTCGAGACAGGGGTCGGCTGCTGAAGCTTTCTTT.

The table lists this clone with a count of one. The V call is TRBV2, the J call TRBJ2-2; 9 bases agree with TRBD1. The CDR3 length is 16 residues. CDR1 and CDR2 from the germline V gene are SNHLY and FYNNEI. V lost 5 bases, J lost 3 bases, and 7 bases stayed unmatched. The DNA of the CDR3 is TGTGCCAGCAGTAACGAAAGGACAGGGGACACCGGGGAGCTGTTTTTT. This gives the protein CASSNERTGDTGELFF.

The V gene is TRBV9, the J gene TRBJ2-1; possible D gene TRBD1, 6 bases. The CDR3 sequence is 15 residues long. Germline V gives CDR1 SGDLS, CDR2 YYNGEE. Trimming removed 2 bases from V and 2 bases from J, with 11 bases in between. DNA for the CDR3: TGTGCCAGCAGCGTCAGACAGGCGGCCTACAATGAGCAGTTCTTC. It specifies CASSVRQAAYNEQFF.

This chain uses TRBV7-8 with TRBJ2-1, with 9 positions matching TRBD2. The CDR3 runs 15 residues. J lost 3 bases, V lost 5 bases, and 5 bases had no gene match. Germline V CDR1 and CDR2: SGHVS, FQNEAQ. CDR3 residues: CASSDSGSNYNEQFF. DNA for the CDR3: TGTGCCAGCAGCGATAGCGGGAGCAACTACAATGAGCAGTTCTTC.

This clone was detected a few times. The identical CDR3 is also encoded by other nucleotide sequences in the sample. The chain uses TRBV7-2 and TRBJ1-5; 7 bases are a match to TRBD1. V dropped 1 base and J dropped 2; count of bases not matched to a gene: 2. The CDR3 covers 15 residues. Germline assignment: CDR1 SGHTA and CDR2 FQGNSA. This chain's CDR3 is CASSLVQGGNQPQHF. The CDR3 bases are TGTGCCAGCAGCTTAGTTCAGGGGGGCAATCAGCCCCAGCATTTT.

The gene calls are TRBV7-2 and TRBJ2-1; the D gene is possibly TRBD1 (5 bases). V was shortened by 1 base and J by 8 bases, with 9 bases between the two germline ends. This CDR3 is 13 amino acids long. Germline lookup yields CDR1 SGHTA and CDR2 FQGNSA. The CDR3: CASSLEGLDEQFF. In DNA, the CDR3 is TGTGCCAGCAGCTTAGAGGGGCTAGATGAGCAGTTCTTC.